Following are 20 T cell receptor beta chains from one sample sequenced in a study of T-cell memory formation after mild COVID-19. Using its own MiXCR run on the 5' RACE reads, TCRdb lists one record per CDR3 protein. This table holds 30,000 or so distinct CDR3 sequences, roughly 21% found once. Input material: PBMCs or a T cell subset sorted from them (not recorded which). These receptors came from an adult who had mild COVID-19 (a few samples of this study predate the infection). Cell type and time point are not known.

The J gene is TRBJ2-7, the V gene TRBV9, with a possible D match to TRBD2 (6 bases). CDR3 length: 15 residues. V lost 0 bases and J 3 bases, leaving 13 bases between the germline ends. Germline CDR1 is SGDLS and CDR2 is YYNGEE. The CDR3 DNA follows: TGTGCCAGCAGCGTAGGGGGTAGCGGTAACTACGAGCAGTACTTC. Translating it yields CASSVGGSGNYEQYF.

This chain connects TRBV3-1 to TRBJ2-3; D not resolved. Germline V CDR1 and CDR2: LGHDT, YNNKEL (reference sequence). CDR3 size: 16 residues. The germline V and J ends were trimmed by 1 base and 4 bases, with 15 bases remaining between them. The CDR3 nucleotides read TGTGCCAGCAGCCAAGTCGGTACTATCGGCTCAGATACGCAGTATTTT. Translating it yields CASSQVGTIGSDTQYF.

This clonotype was detected a few times. This may come from a read error, since a much larger clone is one base off. The V gene is TRBV7-3, the J gene TRBJ2-3; D not resolved. V lost 6 bases and J lost 4, with 11 bases in between. CDR3 length: 13 amino acids. Germline V gene data show CDR1 as SGHTA and CDR2 as FQGTGA. CDR3 sequence (DNA): TGTGCCAGCAGTGGGGTGAGCGCAGATACGCAGTATTTT. It yields the protein CASSGVSADTQYF.

The V and J genes are TRBV4-3 and TRBJ2-1; 7 nucleotides line up with TRBD2. V shed 4 bases and J 3 bases; nucleotides not matched to a gene: 12. Germline lookup yields CDR1 LGHNA and CDR2 YSLEER. There are 17 residues in the CDR3. CDR3 bases: TGCGCCAGCAGCCTCCTTTCCCCCAGCGGGGTCTACAATGAGCAGTTCTTC. Its translation is CASSLLSPSGVYNEQFF.

This clonotype came up many times. J is TRBJ2-1 and V is TRBV20-1; D is perhaps TRBD1 (5 bases). This CDR3 spans 12 amino acids. CDR1 is DFQATT, CDR2 SNEGSKA, per germline (reference sequence). The V end was cut by 3 bases, the J end by 6 bases, with 9 bases between. The CDR3 loop reads CSASRTGNEQFF. In nucleotides, the CDR3 is TGCAGTGCTAGTCGTACAGGCAATGAGCAGTTCTTC.

Many counts were recorded for this clonotype. V is TRBV20-1 and J is TRBJ2-7; 7 bases map to TRBD1. The V segment lost 5 bases and the J segment 2 bases; nucleotides outside the gene matches: 9. This CDR3 spans 14 amino acids. CDR1 and CDR2 from the germline V gene are DFQATT and SNEGSKA (reference sequence). For the CDR3, the DNA is TGCAGTGCTCTCAAAGGGGGCCAGCCCTACGAGCAGTACTTC. It codes for CSALKGGQPYEQYF.

J is TRBJ1-1 and V is TRBV5-1, with TRBD1 matching 9 bases. Germline CDR1 reads SGHRS; CDR2 reads YFSETQ. J gave up 4 bases and V 4 bases, and 2 bases lay outside the gene matches. The CDR3 is 13 amino acids. The DNA for the CDR3 is TGCGCCAGCAGCGTGGGACAGGGCACTGAAGCTTTCTTT. Translation gives CASSVGQGTEAFF.

This clonotype showed up many times. The rearrangement uses TRBV3-1 and TRBJ2-1, with 9 bases fitting TRBD2. V dropped 1 base and J dropped 0; count of bases not matched to a gene: 16. This CDR3 region has 21 residues. Germline V gene sequence: CDR1 LGHDT, CDR2 YNNKEL (reference sequence). In DNA, the CDR3 is TGTGCCAGCAGCCAAGTTATGTGGGTATCTCGTAGCGGGAGCTCCTACAATGAGCAGTTCTTC. Its protein is CASSQVMWVSRSGSSYNEQFF.

The chain carries TRBV20-1 and TRBJ2-5; D tentatively fits TRBD1 or TRBD2 (6 bases each). The CDR3 is made up of 13 amino acids. Deletions cut 6 bases from V and 4 bases from J, with 15 bases between. Per germline, CDR1 DFQATT and CDR2 SNEGSKA (reference sequence). The CDR3 loop is CSAPDRRAETQYF. DNA for the CDR3: TGCAGTGCGCCTGACAGGAGGGCAGAGACCCAGTACTTC.

The chain is built from TRBV7-9 and TRBJ1-3; D is undetermined. Germline loops: CDR1 SEHNR, CDR2 FQNEAQ (reference sequence). Trimming took off 1 base at V and 11 bases at J, with 9 bases between the two ends. The CDR3 has 12 amino acids. The CDR3 DNA is TGTGCCAGCAGCTTAGGCCCAGTCGCCATATATTTT. Encoded protein: CASSLGPVAIYF.

The genes are TRBV9 and TRBJ1-1; a possible D gene is TRBD1 (6 bases). This CDR3 is built from 14 residues. V was pared by 4 bases and J by 5 bases, with 15 bases between. The germline CDR1 and CDR2 sequences are SGDLS and YYNGEE. This CDR3 is CASSPSGGRTEAFF. CDR3 nucleotide sequence: TGTGCCAGCAGCCCCAGCGGGGGGCGGACTGAAGCTTTCTTT.

This clonotype was detected ten times or more. The rearrangement links TRBV20-1 to TRBJ1-2; D gene uncertain. From germline, CDR1 is DFQATT and CDR2 SNEGSKA (reference sequence). The V gene lost 3 bases and the J gene lost 6 bases, with 11 bases spanning the gap. The CDR3 is 12 amino acids. The CDR3 coding sequence is TGCAGTGCTAGCGCCATATGGGATGGCTACACCTTC. This encodes CSASAIWDGYTF.

The sample holds many counts of this clonotype. This chain joins TRBV12-3 or TRBV12-4 and TRBJ1-1; D is uncertain. The germline V and J ends were trimmed by 11 bases and 0 bases, with 13 bases remaining between them. The CDR3 is 13 residues long. The chain's CDR3 is CAVKTRVNTEAFF. The DNA of the CDR3 is TGTGCCGTTAAGACAAGGGTGAACACTGAAGCTTTCTTT.

This clonotype occurred many times. The chain uses TRBV11-2 and TRBJ2-3; D is ambiguous. Germline V lookup: CDR1 SGHAT, CDR2 FQNNGV. CDR3 length: 12 residues. V gave up 5 bases and J gave up 0 bases, with 3 bases separating them. The CDR3: CASSLSTDTQYF. DNA of the CDR3: TGTGCCAGCAGCCTTAGCACAGATACGCAGTATTTT. Complete variable domain (other parts from reference TRBV11-2 and TRBJ2-3): EAGVAQSPRYKIIEKRQSVAFWCNPISGHATLYWYQQILGQGPKLLIQFQNNGVVDDSQLPKDRFSAERLKGVDSTLKIQPAKLEDSAVYLCASSLSTDTQYFGPGTRLTVL.

This clonotype was detected many times. The chain has TRBV7-8 and TRBJ2-1, with 10 bases fitting TRBD2. V was clipped by 5 bases and J by 9 bases; unmatched bases: 13. There are 16 residues in the CDR3. Looked up from germline, CDR1 is SGHVS and CDR2 is FQNEAQ. This CDR3 is CASSKTSGTSPGEQFF. For the CDR3, the DNA is TGTGCCAGCAGCAAAACTAGCGGGACTTCCCCGGGTGAGCAGTTCTTC.

This clonotype was picked up many times. The rearrangement uses TRBV6-1 and TRBJ1-1, with a tentative D call TRBD1 (5 bases). Germline values: CDR1 MNHNS, CDR2 SASEGT. The V gene lost 4 bases and the J gene lost 11 bases, with 17 bases spanning the gap. This CDR3 region has 13 residues. This chain's CDR3 is CASSANSYRGAFF. The CDR3 nucleotides read TGTGCCAGCAGTGCGAACAGCTACCGGGGGGCTTTCTTT.

The CDR3, as DNA: TGTGCCAGCAGCTTAGTAGCCCGGGTTCCGTTTTGGACTGAAGCTTTCTTT. This gives the protein CASSLVARVPFWTEAFF. The V gene is TRBV7-9, the J gene TRBJ1-1; D gene ambiguous. The CDR3 runs 17 residues. Trimming shortened V by 1 base and J by 5 bases, and 20 bases separated the two germline ends. Germline CDR1 SEHNR, CDR2 FQNEAQ (reference sequence).

Ten or more counts support this clonotype. The chain is built from TRBV7-8 and TRBJ2-1; D unclear. CDR3 length equals 14 residues. V was trimmed by 2 bases and J by 9 bases, leaving 14 bases between them. Germline CDR1 is SGHVS and CDR2 is FQNEAQ. The DNA of the CDR3 is TGTGCCAGCAGCTTAAAGCTCCCCCCGGGTGAGCAGTTCTTC. It yields the protein CASSLKLPPGEQFF.

The chain employs TRBV9 and TRBJ2-2; TRBD2 matches at 8 bases. The CDR3 is made up of 14 amino acids. Germline V CDR1 and CDR2: SGDLS, YYNGEE. V was clipped by 7 bases and J by 3 bases; unmatched bases: 5. DNA of the CDR3: TGTGCCAGCCGGGAACTAGCGGACACCGGGGAGCTGTTTTTT. Residues: CASRELADTGELFF.

The chain is built from TRBV11-3 and TRBJ1-1; D might be TRBD1 (5 bases). CDR1 SGHNT and CDR2 YENEEA come from the germline V gene. V was pared by 3 bases and J by 6 bases, with 8 bases between. The CDR3 consists of 12 residues. CDR3 sequence reads: CASSLGLSEAFF. For the CDR3, the DNA is TGTGCCAGCAGCTTGGGGCTGTCTGAAGCTTTCTTT.